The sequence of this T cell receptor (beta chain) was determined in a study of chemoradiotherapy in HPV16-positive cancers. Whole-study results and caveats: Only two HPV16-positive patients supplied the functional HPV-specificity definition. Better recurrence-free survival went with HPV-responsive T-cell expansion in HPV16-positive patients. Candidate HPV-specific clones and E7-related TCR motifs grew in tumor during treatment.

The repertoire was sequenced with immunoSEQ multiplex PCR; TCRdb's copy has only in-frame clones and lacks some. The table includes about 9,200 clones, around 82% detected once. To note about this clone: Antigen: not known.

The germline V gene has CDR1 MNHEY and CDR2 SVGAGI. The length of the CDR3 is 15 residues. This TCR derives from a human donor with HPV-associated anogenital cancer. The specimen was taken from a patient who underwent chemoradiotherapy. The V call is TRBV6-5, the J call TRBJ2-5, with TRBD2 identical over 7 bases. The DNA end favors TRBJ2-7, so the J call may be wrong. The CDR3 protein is CASSPQGGSLGEQYF. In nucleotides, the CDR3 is TGTGCCAGCAGCCCCCAGGGCGGGAGTCTAGGCGAGCAGTACTTC.